The rows below give T cell receptor beta chains drawn from one sample of a study of CD8 T cells in ankylosing spondylitis. TCRdb independently ran MiXCR on the 5' RACE reads; one entry per CDR3 protein. The table lists hundreds of thousands of distinct CDR3 sequences, 20% to 25% of them singletons, with less than 15% in the top ten. Sequenced: blood, either unsorted or a sorted T cell fraction (not recorded which). The receptor source for this set is a male donor with ankylosing spondylitis or in good health (not recorded which). The CDR3 runs from the conserved cysteine through the conserved F or W. D genes are given only for firm matches. The size of a clone is reported for some rows only, either as once, few or many, or as a class for expanded clones.

j_gene	d_gene	v_gene	abundance	CDR3nt	CDR3aa
TRBJ2-1	-	TRBV24-1	few	TGTGCCACCAGTGATGAGGGGTCCTACAATGAGCAGTTCTTC	CATSDEGSYNEQFF
TRBJ2-1	TRBD2	TRBV7-8	-	TGTGCCAGCAGCAAACACCGGGGGGGGCTTAATGAGCAGTTCTTC	CASSKHRGGLNEQFF
TRBJ2-7	TRBD2	TRBV20-1	-	TGCAGTGCTAGCCCTAGCGGGCCCCCCTACGAGCAGTACTTC	CSASPSGPPYEQYF
TRBJ1-5	-	TRBV4-1	many	TGCGCCAGCAGCCCACGACAGGGCAATCAGCCCCAGCATTTT	CASSPRQGNQPQHF
TRBJ2-7	-	TRBV6-1	few	TGTGCCAGCAGTGAAGAGGAGACTTACTCCTACGAGCAGTACTTC	CASSEEETYSYEQYF
TRBJ1-6	TRBD1	TRBV7-6	-	TGTGCCAGCAGCTTGGGCTGGACAGGGGTTAATTCACCCCTCCACTTT	CASSLGWTGVNSPLHF
TRBJ2-7	-	TRBV20-1	few	TGCAGTGCTAGAGATCGTCACAGGGCATACGAGCAGTACTTC	CSARDRHRAYEQYF
TRBJ2-3	TRBD1	TRBV4-1	-	TGCGCCAGCTCTTCCCCAACAGGGGCCATCGCAGATACGCAGTATTTT	CASSSPTGAIADTQYF
TRBJ2-1	TRBD2	TRBV28	few	TGTGCCAGCAGTTTATTTAGTGGGGCTAGCGGGCGCAATGAGCAGTTCTTC	CASSLFSGASGRNEQFF
TRBJ2-1	TRBD1	TRBV7-9	-	TGTGCCAGCAGCCGAAGGGGACAGGGGAGTCATGAGCAGTTCTTC	CASSRRGQGSHEQFF
TRBJ2-5	TRBD2	TRBV20-1	few	TGCAGTGCTATAGCGGGGGGGGAGACCCAGTACTTC	CSAIAGGETQYF
TRBJ2-4	-	TRBV12-3/TRBV12-4	-	TGTGCCAGCGGCTTACGCGGGGTTGAGGGCGCCAAAAACATTCAGTACTTC	CASGLRGVEGAKNIQYF
TRBJ2-1	TRBD2	TRBV11-2	-	TGTGCCAGCAGCTTAGACCCCGGACTAGCGGGGGGGCAGTTCTTC	CASSLDPGLAGGQFF
TRBJ2-1	-	TRBV30	-	TGTGCCTGGAGTGTACTTGGGGATTCTGAGCAGTTCTTC	CAWSVLGDSEQFF
TRBJ1-4	-	TRBV10-3	few	TGTGCCATCAAAGGGGAAGATGGTGAAAAACTGTTTTTT	CAIKGEDGEKLFF
TRBJ2-1	TRBD2	TRBV5-8	-	TGTGCCAGCAGCCCTGGCGTAGCGGGGGTTTTAGACAATGAGCAGTTCTTC	CASSPGVAGVLDNEQFF
TRBJ1-6	-	TRBV13	-	TGTGCCAGCAGCTCAGAACGGAGCTCCTATAATTCACCCCTCCACTTT	CASSSERSSYNSPLHF
TRBJ2-2	-	TRBV12-3/TRBV12-4	-	TGTGCCAGCAGTTTGGCCGGGGGGCCCGGGGAGCTGTTTTTT	CASSLAGGPGELFF
TRBJ1-1	-	TRBV19	few	TGTGCCAGTAGTATAGGAACAGAGAACACTGAAGCTTTCTTT	CASSIGTENTEAFF
TRBJ2-3	-	TRBV10-1	few	TGCGCCAGCAGTGAGTCGTTCGGACTAGGGGGAGGTACAGATACGCAGTATTTT	CASSESFGLGGGTDTQYF
TRBJ2-7	-	TRBV3-1	-	TGTGCCAGCAGCCTTCCGGGGGACAACGAGCAGTACTTC	CASSLPGDNEQYF
TRBJ2-1	TRBD2	TRBV28	few	TGTGCCAGCGCAGAGAGCGGGGTTCGAGAGCAGTTCTTC	CASAESGVREQFF
TRBJ2-7	TRBD1	TRBV28	few	TGTGCCAGCAGTTTGGTCGGACAGGGGGTCGAGCAGTACTTC	CASSLVGQGVEQYF
TRBJ2-5	TRBD2	TRBV12-3/TRBV12-4	few	TGTGCCAGCAGCATAATGTCTAGCGGACAAGAGACCCAGTACTTC	CASSIMSSGQETQYF
TRBJ1-2	-	TRBV12-3/TRBV12-4	few	TGTGCCATCCGGCCGGGCAGGGGAATTACTACTGGCTACACCTTC	CAIRPGRGITTGYTF
TRBJ2-1	-	TRBV13	few	TGTGCCAGCAGCCTATCAAGTGAATTCGATGAGCAGTTCTTC	CASSLSSEFDEQFF
TRBJ2-7	TRBD2	TRBV12-3/TRBV12-4	many	TGTGCCAGCAGTTCTGGACTAGCGGCTTACGAGCAGTACTTC	CASSSGLAAYEQYF
TRBJ2-3	TRBD2	TRBV7-6	few	TGTGCCAGCAGCCCCGGGACTAGCGCAGATACGCAGTATTTT	CASSPGTSADTQYF
TRBJ2-1	-	TRBV5-1	-	TGCGCCAGCGGCGCACAAGGAAACTCCTACAATGAGCAGTTCTTC	CASGAQGNSYNEQFF
TRBJ2-5	-	TRBV3-1	-	TGTGCCAGCAGCCAAGGGGACTTCCTGGAGGAGACCCAGTACTTC	CASSQGDFLEETQYF
TRBJ1-1	-	TRBV7-9	few	TGTGCCAGCAGCCCTGGCCAGGACTGGGAAGCTTTCTTT	CASSPGQDWEAFF
TRBJ2-1	-	TRBV14	-	TGTGCCAGCAGCCAAGTGTTGTCCCTCTCCTACAATGAGCAGTTCTTC	CASSQVLSLSYNEQFF
TRBJ2-5	TRBD1	TRBV6-5	-	TGTGCCAGTAGTTACCCGGACAGGGCCGAGACCCAGTACTTC	CASSYPDRAETQYF
TRBJ2-5	-	TRBV12-3/TRBV12-4	-	TGTGCCAGCAGTACTGCCGGGAACCAAGAGACCCAGTACTTC	CASSTAGNQETQYF
TRBJ2-2	-	TRBV7-3	-	TGTGCCAGCAGCTTTCTACCGGGGAACGGGGCCGGGGAGCTGTTTTTT	CASSFLPGNGAGELFF
TRBJ2-5	-	TRBV12-3/TRBV12-4	many	TGTGCCAGCAGTCCCCGGGGGGCGGAGACCCAGTACTTC	CASSPRGAETQYF